This T cell receptor beta chain was sequenced for a study of Graves' ophthalmopathy and Graves' hyperthyroidism (dated by TCRdb to the late 2010s). About the full investigation: Peripheral blood was collected at initial diagnosis, before any treatment. The study used signatures of the TCR beta repertoire to tell Graves' ophthalmopathy apart from Graves' hyperthyroidism and to predict which patients would progress to ophthalmopathy. In total, 135 blood samples were TCR-sequenced: 43 ophthalmopathy, under 85 hyperthyroidism and 17 hyperthyroidism-to-ophthalmopathy patients. To explore V-J signatures that separate ophthalmopathy from hyperthyroidism, a discovery set of around 97 patients was enrolled, consisting of fewer than 45 with ophthalmopathy and about 60 with stable hyperthyroidism. The independent validation cohort included around 19 hyperthyroidism patients plus 17 patients who later progressed from hyperthyroidism to ophthalmopathy. In about 6 hyperthyroidism patients, T-cell repertoires of thyroid tissue and blood were compared. After sampling, hyperthyroidism patients received methimazole starting at 30 mg daily, and ophthalmopathy patients received high-dose intravenous methylprednisolone.

The study at large found these results: Sample size was not statistically predetermined, and group allocation was not concealed from the investigators. Among expanded thyroid clonotypes with frequency above 0.001, most also showed up in blood, which suggests that blood repertoires may reflect the thyroid immune response. The 13-signature model separated ophthalmopathy from stable hyperthyroidism with approximately 88% sensitivity and 81.08% specificity in cross-validation, and 80%/75% in the test set. In validation, the model predicted ophthalmopathy progression with 55% to 71% sensitivity and roughly 72% specificity; about a dozen predicted patients were CT-confirmed with GO in a median of approximately 6.2 months.

This clonotype has more than one count but fewer than ten. There is no known antigen for this receptor. One base away there is no much larger clone; base qualities are not given. For repertoire sequencing, the TCR beta CDR3 regions were amplified from RNA transcripts. The first round of RT-PCR was done with HTBI primers and the Qiagen OneStep RT-PCR kit, and was followed by a second round of multiplex PCR, then size selection and purification. Libraries were sequenced on an Illumina HiSeq2000 using paired-end 100 bp reads. As for the original processing: SOAPnuke was used for read processing, and reads with adapters, uncalled bases, a mean Phred below 15, or no exact constant-primer or identifier match were discarded. COPE v1.2.5 was used to merge the high-quality paired reads. Clonotypes were defined as unique nucleotide sequences and were aligned to IMGT TRB V, D and J references using MiTCR v1.1. Analysis was restricted to V-J combinations with a frequency above 0.0001, which covered about 99% of repertoires. For each V-J combination, a TCR clonal expansion and chaos score was defined as the ratio of F50 clonal expansion to chaos observed in the TCRdist matrix. Welch's t-statistics and random forest were used to reduce features to about a dozen V-J combinations, which were fed into a naive Bayes classifier. Thyroid-blood repertoire similarity was quantified with the Morisita-Horn index. TCRdb cleaned the public reads at Q25 with fastp, built clones with MiXCR and kept in-frame beta chains. Rows are unified per CDR3 protein, each entry keeping the most common DNA and genes. The V and J calls here are based on TCRdb, not the publication. This sample holds 740,000 or so distinct CDR3 sequences; roughly two fifths were observed only once. The ten largest make up 35% to 55% of the sample.

Ophthalmopathy patients had moderately to severely active disease, Clinical Activity Score of at least 3, NOSPECS grade of at least 4, and disease duration under 3 months. Patients with other autoimmune diseases, uncontrolled infections, pregnancy or lactation were excluded. Diagnosis relied on clinical symptoms, serum thyroxine, TRAb, thyroid ultrasound and orbital computed tomography. PBMCs were isolated from 10 ml of fresh peripheral blood by Ficoll-Paque density gradient centrifugation. Total RNA was extracted using Trizol reagent, and RNA quality was checked on an Agilent 2100 Bioanalyzer. This TCR was recovered from an adult man with Graves' ophthalmopathy. Sequencing used peripheral blood.

The CDR3: CASRTGGKSPLHF. The nucleotide sequence reads as follows: TGTGCCAGCAGGACCGGGGGGAAGTCACCCCTCCACTTT. Recombination joined TRBV6-1 with TRBJ1-6; a weak D assignment points to TRBD1 (5 bases agree). The germline V gene supplies CDR1 MNHNS and CDR2 SASEGT. From the cysteine up to the phenylalanine, the CDR3 has a length of 13 residues. The entry retains the CDR3 DNA only, 39 bases that are in frame from base 1. V and J lose 6 bases and 10 bases, and a span of 13 bases separates them.